This T cell receptor (beta chain) was sequenced for a study of cytomegalovirus exposure and HLA in healthy donors. Across the whole study: An early release of data contained around 80 million unique TCRs, which came from HLA-typed donors.

Findings of the study overall: Earlier findings revealed that most TCR beta V segments proved productive either about 87% or about 30% of the time. The study found most TCR sequences rare, yet found some public TCRs in many donors.

This clone was seen only once. Antigen unknown. Germline CDR1 and CDR2: MNHEY and SVGAGI. Trimming removed 2 bases from V and 8 bases from J; junction bases left unmatched: 9. CDR3 length equals 15 residues. Though probably carrying unrecorded immune exposures, donors were nominally healthy at sampling. Primers: 60 Vbeta forward and 13 Jbeta reverse. Repertoires were generated with immunoSEQ multiplex PCR, while TCRdb's copy carries only in-frame clones and drops some. The sample consists of approximately 180,000 clones, 75% to 85% of them appearing once. Material: PBMCs. This TCR derives from a young woman in good health and CMV-seropositive. The chain couples TRBV6-5 to TRBJ1-3; TRBD1 matches at 7 bases. CDR3 sequence: CASSYQRTGLHTIYF. The CDR3 DNA is TGTGCCAGCAGTTACCAACGGACAGGTCTGCACACCATATATTTT.